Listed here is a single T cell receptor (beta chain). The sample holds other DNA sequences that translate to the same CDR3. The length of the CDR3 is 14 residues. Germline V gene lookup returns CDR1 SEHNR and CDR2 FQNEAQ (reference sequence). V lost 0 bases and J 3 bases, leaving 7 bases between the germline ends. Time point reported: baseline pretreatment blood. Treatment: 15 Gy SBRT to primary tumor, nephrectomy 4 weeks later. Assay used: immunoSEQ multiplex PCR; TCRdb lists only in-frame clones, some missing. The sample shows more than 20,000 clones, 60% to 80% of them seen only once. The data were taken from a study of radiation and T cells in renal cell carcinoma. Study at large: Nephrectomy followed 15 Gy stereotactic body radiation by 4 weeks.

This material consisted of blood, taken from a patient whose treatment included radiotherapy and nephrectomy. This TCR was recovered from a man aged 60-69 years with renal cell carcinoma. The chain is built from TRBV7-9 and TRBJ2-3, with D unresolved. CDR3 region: CASSLAGGTDTQYF. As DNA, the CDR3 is TGTGCCAGCAGCTTAGCGGGTGGGACAGATACGCAGTATTTT.